This T cell receptor beta chain was obtained from a study of identical twins. Findings and limits, study-wide: In beta out-of-frame sequences, the excess sharing between twins was weaker. Cord blood beta clonotypes that were abundant carried fewer insertions, and memory repertoires showed no such trend.

Each cDNA held unique molecular identifiers, and template switching gave it a universal primer site. TCRdb processed the 5' RACE reads anew with MiXCR; each CDR3 protein has one entry. This table has fewer than 350,000 distinct CDR3 sequences, approximately 8% appearing once. This clonotype was detected only a few times. Its antigen is still unknown. These same data were also listed under a study on yellow fever vaccine responses in identical twins. This second study says: As reported, the vaccine T cell response of twins seemed partly convergent and partly personalized.

The sequencing input was memory (CD45RO+) T cells sorted from blood. The receptor was isolated from a woman younger than 30 in good health.

In DNA form, the CDR3 reads TGTGCCAGCAGCTTAACCCCGGGACTTGGCAATGAGCAGTTCTTC. Translated: CASSLTPGLGNEQFF. The chain couples TRBV7-3 to TRBJ2-1; a weak D match, TRBD2 (6 bases). The CDR3 is 15 residues long. Germline V gene lookup returns CDR1 SGHTA and CDR2 FQGTGA. V was trimmed by 0 bases and J by 6 bases, leaving 12 bases between them.